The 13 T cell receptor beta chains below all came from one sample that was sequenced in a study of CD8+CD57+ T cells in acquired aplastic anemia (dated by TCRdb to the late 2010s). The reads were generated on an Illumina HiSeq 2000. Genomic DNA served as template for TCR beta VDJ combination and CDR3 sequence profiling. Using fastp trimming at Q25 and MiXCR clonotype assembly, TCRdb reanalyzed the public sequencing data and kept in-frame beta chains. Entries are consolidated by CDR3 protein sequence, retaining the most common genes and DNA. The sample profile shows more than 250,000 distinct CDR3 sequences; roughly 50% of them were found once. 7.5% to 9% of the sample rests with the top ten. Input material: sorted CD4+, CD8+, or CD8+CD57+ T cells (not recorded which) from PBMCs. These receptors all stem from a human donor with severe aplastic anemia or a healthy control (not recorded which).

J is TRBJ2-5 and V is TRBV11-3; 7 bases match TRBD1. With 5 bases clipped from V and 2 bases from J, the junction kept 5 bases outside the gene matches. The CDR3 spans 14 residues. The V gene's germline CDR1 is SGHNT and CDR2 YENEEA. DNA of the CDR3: TGTGCCAGCAGCCCACGGGACAGACAAGAGACCCAGTACTTC. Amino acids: CASSPRDRQETQYF.

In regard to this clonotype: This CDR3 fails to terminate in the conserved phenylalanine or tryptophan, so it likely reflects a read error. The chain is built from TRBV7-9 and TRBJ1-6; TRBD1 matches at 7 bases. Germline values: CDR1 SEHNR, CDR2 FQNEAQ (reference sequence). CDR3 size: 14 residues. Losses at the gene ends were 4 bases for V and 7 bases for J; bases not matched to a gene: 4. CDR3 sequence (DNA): TGTGCCAGCAGCTCGCCGGGACAGAATTCACCCCTCCACTGT. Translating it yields CASSSPGQNSPLHC.

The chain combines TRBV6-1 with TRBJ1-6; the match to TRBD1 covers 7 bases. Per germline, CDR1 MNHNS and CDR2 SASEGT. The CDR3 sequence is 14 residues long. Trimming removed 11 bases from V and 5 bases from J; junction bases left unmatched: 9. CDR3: CAGCGTGDNSPLHF. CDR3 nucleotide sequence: TGTGCCGGGTGCGGCACAGGGGATAATTCACCCCTCCACTTT.

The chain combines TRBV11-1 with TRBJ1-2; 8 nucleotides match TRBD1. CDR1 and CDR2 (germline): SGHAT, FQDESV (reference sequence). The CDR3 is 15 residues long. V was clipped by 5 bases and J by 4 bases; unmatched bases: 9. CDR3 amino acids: CASSATIGQGYGYTF. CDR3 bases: TGTGCCAGCAGCGCAACCATCGGACAGGGCTATGGCTACACCTTC.

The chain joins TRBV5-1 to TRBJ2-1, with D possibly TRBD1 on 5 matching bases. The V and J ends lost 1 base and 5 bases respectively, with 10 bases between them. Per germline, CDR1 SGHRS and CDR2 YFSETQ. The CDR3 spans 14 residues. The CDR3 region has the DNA TGCGCCAGCAGCTTGTGGGGCAGAAACAATGAGCAGTTCTTC. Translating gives CASSLWGRNNEQFF. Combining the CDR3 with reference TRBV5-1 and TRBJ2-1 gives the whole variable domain KAGVTQTPRYLIKTRGQQVTLSCSPISGHRSVSWYQQTPGQGLQFLFEYFSETQRNKGNFPGRFSGRQFSNSRSEMNVSTLELGDSALYLCASSLWGRNNEQFFGPGTRLTVL.

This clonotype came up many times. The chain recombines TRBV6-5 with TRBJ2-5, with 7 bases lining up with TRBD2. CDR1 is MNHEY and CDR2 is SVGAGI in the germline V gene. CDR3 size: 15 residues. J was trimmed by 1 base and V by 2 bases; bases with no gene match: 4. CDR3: CASSYQGLFQETQYF. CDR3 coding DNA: TGTGCCAGCAGTTACCAGGGACTATTCCAAGAGACCCAGTACTTC.

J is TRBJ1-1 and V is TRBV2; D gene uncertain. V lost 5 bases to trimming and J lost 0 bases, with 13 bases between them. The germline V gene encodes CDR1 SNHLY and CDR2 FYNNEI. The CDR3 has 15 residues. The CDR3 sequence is CASSFPGSLNTEAFF. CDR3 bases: TGTGCCAGCAGTTTTCCGGGGAGCCTGAACACTGAAGCTTTCTTT.

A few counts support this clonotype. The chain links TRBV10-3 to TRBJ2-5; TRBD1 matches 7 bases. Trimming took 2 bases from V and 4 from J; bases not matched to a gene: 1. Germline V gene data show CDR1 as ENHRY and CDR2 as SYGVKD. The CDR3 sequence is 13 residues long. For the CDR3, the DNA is TGTGCCATCAGTGAGGACAGGGCAGAGACCCAGTACTTC. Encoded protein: CAISEDRAETQYF.

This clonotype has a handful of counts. DNA of the CDR3: TGTGCCAGCAGCCAAATGTCTAGCGGACCGAATGAGCAGTTCTTC. It is translated as CASSQMSSGPNEQFF. The genes are TRBV5-6 and TRBJ2-1, with 7 bases matching TRBD2. Germline CDR1 is SGHDT and CDR2 is YYEEEE. The V gene end was trimmed by 4 bases and the J gene end by 7 bases; junction bases not matched to a gene: 11. The CDR3 runs to 15 residues.

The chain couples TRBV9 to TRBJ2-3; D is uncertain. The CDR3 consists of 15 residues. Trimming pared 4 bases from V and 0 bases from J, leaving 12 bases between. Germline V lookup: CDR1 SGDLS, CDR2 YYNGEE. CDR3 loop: CASSLELSSTDTQYF. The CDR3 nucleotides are TGTGCCAGCAGCTTGGAACTGTCTAGCACAGATACGCAGTATTTT.

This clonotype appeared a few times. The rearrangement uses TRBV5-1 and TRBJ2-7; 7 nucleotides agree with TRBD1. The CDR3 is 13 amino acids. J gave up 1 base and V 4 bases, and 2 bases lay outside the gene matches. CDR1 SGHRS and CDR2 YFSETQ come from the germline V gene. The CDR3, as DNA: TGCGCCAGCAGCCAGGGGGATTCCTACGAGCAGTACTTC. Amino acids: CASSQGDSYEQYF.

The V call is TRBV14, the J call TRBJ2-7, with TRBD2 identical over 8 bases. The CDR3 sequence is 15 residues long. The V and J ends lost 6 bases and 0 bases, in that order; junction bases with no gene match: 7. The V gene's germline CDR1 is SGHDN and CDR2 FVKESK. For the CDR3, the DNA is TGTGCCAGCAGTCAAACACTAGCGGTCTCCTACGAGCAGTACTTC. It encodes CASSQTLAVSYEQYF.

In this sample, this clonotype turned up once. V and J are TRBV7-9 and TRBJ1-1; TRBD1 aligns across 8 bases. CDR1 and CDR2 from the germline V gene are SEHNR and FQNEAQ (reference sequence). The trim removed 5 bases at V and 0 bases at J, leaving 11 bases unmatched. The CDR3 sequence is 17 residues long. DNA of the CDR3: TGTGCCAGCAGCCTTATCAGGGGGCAACTAATGAACACTGAAGCTTTCTTT. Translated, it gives CASSLIRGQLMNTEAFF.